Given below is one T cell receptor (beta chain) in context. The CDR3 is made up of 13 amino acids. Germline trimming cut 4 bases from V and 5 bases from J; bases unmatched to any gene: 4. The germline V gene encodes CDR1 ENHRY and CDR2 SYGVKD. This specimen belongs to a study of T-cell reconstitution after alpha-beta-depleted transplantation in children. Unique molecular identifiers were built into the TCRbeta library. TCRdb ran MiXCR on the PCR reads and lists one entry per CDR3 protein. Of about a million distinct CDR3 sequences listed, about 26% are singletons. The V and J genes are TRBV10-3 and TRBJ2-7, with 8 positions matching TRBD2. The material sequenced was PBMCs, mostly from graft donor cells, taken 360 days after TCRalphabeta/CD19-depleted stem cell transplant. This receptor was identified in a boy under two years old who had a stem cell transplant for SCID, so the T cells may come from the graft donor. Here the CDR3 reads CAISASGGDEQYF. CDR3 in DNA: TGTGCCATCAGTGCCAGCGGGGGCGACGAGCAGTACTTC.